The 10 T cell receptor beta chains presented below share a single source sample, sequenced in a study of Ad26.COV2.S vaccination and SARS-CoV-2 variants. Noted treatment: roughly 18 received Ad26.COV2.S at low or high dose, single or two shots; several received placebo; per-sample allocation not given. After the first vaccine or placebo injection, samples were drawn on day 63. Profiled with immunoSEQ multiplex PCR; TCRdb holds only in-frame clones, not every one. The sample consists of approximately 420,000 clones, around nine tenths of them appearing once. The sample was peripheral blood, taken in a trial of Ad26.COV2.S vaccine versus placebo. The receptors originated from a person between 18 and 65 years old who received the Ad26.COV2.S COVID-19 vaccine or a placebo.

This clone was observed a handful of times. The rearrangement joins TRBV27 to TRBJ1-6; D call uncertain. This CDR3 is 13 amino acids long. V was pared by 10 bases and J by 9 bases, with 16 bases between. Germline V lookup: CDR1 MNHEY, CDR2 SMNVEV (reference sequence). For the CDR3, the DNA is TGTGCCACCGGACGAGGCTTGGGTTCACCCCTCCACTTT. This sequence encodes CATGRGLGSPLHF.

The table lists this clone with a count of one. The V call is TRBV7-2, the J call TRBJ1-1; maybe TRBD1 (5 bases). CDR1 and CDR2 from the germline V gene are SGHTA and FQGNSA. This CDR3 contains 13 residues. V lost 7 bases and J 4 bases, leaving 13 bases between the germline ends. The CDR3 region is CASTSVGGTEAFF. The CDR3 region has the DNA TGTGCCAGCACCAGCGTGGGGGGCACTGAAGCTTTCTTT.

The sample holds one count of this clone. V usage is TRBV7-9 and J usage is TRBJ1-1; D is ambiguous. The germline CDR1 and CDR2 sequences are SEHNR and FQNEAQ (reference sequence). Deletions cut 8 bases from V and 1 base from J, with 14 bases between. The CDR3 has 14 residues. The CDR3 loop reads CASRRNSANTEAFF. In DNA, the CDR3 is TGTGCCAGCCGCCGTAACAGCGCGAACACTGAAGCTTTCTTT.

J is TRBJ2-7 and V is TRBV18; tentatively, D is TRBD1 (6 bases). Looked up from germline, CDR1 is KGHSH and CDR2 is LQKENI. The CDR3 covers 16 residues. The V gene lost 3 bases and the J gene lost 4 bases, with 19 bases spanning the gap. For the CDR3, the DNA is TGTGCCAGCTCACCGCCCTCCGGACAGATCTTGTACGAGCAGTACTTC. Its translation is CASSPPSGQILYEQYF.

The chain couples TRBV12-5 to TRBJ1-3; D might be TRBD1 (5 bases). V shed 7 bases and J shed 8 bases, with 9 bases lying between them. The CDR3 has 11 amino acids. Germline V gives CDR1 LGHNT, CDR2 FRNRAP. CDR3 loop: CASALGDTIYF. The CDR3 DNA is TGTGCTAGTGCCCTGGGGGACACCATATATTTT.

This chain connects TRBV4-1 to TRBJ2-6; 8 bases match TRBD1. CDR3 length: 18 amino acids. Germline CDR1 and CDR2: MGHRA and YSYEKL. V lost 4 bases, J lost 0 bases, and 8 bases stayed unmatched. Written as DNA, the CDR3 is TGCGCCAGCAGCCCACCGGGACAGGAGAGCTCTGGGGCCAACGTCCTGACTTTC. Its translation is CASSPPGQESSGANVLTF.

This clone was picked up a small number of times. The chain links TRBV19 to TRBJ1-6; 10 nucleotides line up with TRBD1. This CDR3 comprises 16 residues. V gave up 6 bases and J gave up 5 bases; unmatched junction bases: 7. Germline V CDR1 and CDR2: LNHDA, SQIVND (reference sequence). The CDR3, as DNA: TGTGCCAGTAGCCCGGGACAGGGGTTCCATAATTCACCCCTCCACTTT. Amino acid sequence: CASSPGQGFHNSPLHF.

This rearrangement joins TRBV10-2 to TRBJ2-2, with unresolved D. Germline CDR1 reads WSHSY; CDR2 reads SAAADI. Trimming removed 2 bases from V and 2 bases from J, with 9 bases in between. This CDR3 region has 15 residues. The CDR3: CASSEEGSNTGELFF. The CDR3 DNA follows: TGCGCCAGCAGTGAGGAAGGCAGCAACACCGGGGAGCTGTTTTTT.

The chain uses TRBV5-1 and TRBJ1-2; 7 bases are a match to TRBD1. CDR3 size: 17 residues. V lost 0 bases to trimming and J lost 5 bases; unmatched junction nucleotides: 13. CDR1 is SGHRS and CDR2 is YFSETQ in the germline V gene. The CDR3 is CASSLVGTVSFGYGYTF. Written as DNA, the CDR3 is TGCGCCAGCAGCTTGGTCGGGACAGTATCGTTCGGTTATGGCTACACCTTC. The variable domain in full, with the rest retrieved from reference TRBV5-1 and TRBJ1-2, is KAGVTQTPRYLIKTRGQQVTLSCSPISGHRSVSWYQQTPGQGLQFLFEYFSETQRNKGNFPGRFSGRQFSNSRSEMNVSTLELGDSALYLCASSLVGTVSFGYGYTFGSGTRLTVV.

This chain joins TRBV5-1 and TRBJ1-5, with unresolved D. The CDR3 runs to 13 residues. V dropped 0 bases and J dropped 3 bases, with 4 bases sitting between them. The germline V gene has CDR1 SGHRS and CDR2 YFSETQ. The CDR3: CASSLDLNQPQHF. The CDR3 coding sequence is TGCGCCAGCAGCTTGGATCTCAATCAGCCCCAGCATTTT. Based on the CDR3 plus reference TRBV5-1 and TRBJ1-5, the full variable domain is KAGVTQTPRYLIKTRGQQVTLSCSPISGHRSVSWYQQTPGQGLQFLFEYFSETQRNKGNFPGRFSGRQFSNSRSEMNVSTLELGDSALYLCASSLDLNQPQHFGDGTRLSIL.